The 17 T cell receptor beta chains below all came from one sample that was sequenced in a study of T cells of healthy individuals. MiXCR was run by TCRdb on the 5' RACE reads, yielding one entry per CDR3 protein. The data show about 100,000 distinct CDR3 sequences, 17% seen once. The receptors were sampled from a human donor in good health.

This clonotype appeared a few times. The rearrangement uses TRBV6-5 and TRBJ1-2; tentative D call: TRBD1 (5 bases). Trimming stripped 4 bases from V and 10 bases from J, with 10 bases between. CDR3 size: 11 residues. Germline V gives CDR1 MNHEY, CDR2 SVGAGI. The CDR3 DNA sequence: TGTGCCAGCAGTTCCGCAGGGTACTACACCTTC. Its translation is CASSSAGYYTF.

There are a few counts of this clonotype. The V gene is TRBV6-2 or TRBV6-3, the J gene TRBJ2-7; D remains ambiguous. The CDR3 extends over 16 amino acids. The V gene lost 3 bases and the J gene lost 0 bases, with 15 bases spanning the gap. Germline V gene lookup returns CDR1 MNHEY and CDR2 SVGEGT. Here the CDR3 DNA reads TGTGCCAGCAGTTATAACGCGGAGACCTTCTCCTACGAGCAGTACTTC. This gives the protein CASSYNAETFSYEQYF.

The chain combines TRBV7-2 with TRBJ2-5; 13 bases map to TRBD2. With 3 bases clipped from V and 5 bases from J, the junction kept 9 bases outside the gene matches. The CDR3 is made up of 17 amino acids. Germline-derived CDR1 and CDR2 are SGHTA and FQGNSA. CDR3 residues: CASSFRLAGGGGETQYF. CDR3 nucleotide sequence: TGTGCCAGCAGCTTTAGACTAGCGGGGGGCGGAGGGGAGACCCAGTACTTC.

This clonotype was detected many times. The chain employs TRBV20-1 and TRBJ2-1, with TRBD2 matching 9 bases. The CDR3 has 14 residues. V was clipped by 6 bases and J by 3 bases; unmatched bases: 6. Germline lookup yields CDR1 DFQATT and CDR2 SNEGSKA (reference sequence). The CDR3 reads CSARLAGDYNEQFF. In DNA, the CDR3 is TGCAGTGCCAGATTAGCGGGAGACTACAATGAGCAGTTCTTC.

The CDR3 spells CASSRDRGSGYTF. The CDR3 DNA reads as TGTGCCAGCAGTAGGGACAGGGGAAGTGGCTACACCTTC. The chain carries TRBV6-5 and TRBJ1-2; 10 positions agree with TRBD1. V was clipped by 5 bases and J by 7 bases; unmatched bases: 4. There are 13 residues in the CDR3. Per the germline V gene, CDR1 is MNHEY and CDR2 is SVGAGI.

This chain uses TRBV7-9 with TRBJ2-7; TRBD2 might be the D (7 bases). Germline V CDR1 and CDR2: SEHNR, FQNEAQ (reference sequence). Trimming took 5 bases from V and 6 from J, leaving 17 bases between them. This CDR3 contains 14 residues. The CDR3, as DNA: TGTGCCAGCAGCCCAAAGGGGGGGCTAGGCGAGCAGTACTTC. Translated: CASSPKGGLGEQYF.

The table lists this clonotype with a few counts. The rearrangement uses TRBV21-1 and TRBJ1-1; the table calls TRBD1, which could not be checked here. TRBV21-1 is a documented pseudogene. This CDR3 region has 12 residues. CDR3 bases: TGTGCCAGCAGCCCCCGGGGACCTGAAGCTTTCTTT. The encoded protein is CASSPRGPEAFF.

The chain has TRBV5-1 and TRBJ1-6; 8 bases are shared with TRBD1. The V gene's germline CDR1 is SGHRS and CDR2 YFSETQ. The CDR3 runs to 16 residues. Trimming cost V 2 bases and J 10 bases; bases outside gene matches: 11. CDR3 sequence: CASSFNLDRVGSPLHF. Written as DNA, the CDR3 is TGCGCCAGCAGCTTCAATTTGGACAGGGTTGGATCACCCCTCCACTTT.

The J gene is TRBJ2-7, the V gene TRBV20-1; possible D gene TRBD1, 5 bases. Germline loops: CDR1 DFQATT, CDR2 SNEGSKA (reference sequence). CDR3 length: 12 residues. The CDR3 here is CRPYRSLYEQYF. CDR3 in DNA: TGCAGACCTTACAGGTCTCTCTACGAGCAGTACTTC.

This clonotype was counted a few times. Here the CDR3 reads CASSPGLSGDSTDTQYF. The DNA for the CDR3 is TGTGCCAGCAGCCCAGGTCTGAGCGGGGATAGCACAGATACGCAGTATTTT. The chain is built from TRBV4-2 and TRBJ2-3; 7 bases agree with TRBD2. This CDR3 contains 17 residues. The junction had 10 bases not matched to a gene; V was cut back by 4 bases and J by 0 bases. CDR1 LGHNA and CDR2 YNFKEQ come from the germline V gene.

The chain employs TRBV7-9 and TRBJ2-3; 9 nucleotides agree with TRBD1. The J segment lost 0 bases and the V segment lost 5 bases, leaving 9 bases of the junction unmatched. The CDR3 is 17 residues long. Per germline, CDR1 SEHNR and CDR2 FQNEAQ (reference sequence). As DNA, the CDR3 is TGTGCCAGCAGCCCCGGGACAGGGAGTGGGAGCACAGATACGCAGTATTTT. This sequence encodes CASSPGTGSGSTDTQYF. Filled out from reference TRBV7-9 and TRBJ2-3, the complete variable domain reads DTGVSQNPRHKITKRGQNVTFRCDPISEHNRLYWYRQTLGQGPEFLTYFQNEAQLEKSRLLSDRFSAERPKGSFSTLEIQRTEQGDSAMYLCASSPGTGSGSTDTQYFGPGTRLTVL.

Remarks on this clonotype: A clone one base away is much larger, so this may be a read error. The chain joins TRBV13 to TRBJ2-7; the D gene is possibly TRBD1 (6 bases). This CDR3 region has 15 residues. Germline CDR1 PRHDT, CDR2 FYEKMQ (reference sequence). CDR3 sequence reads: CASGLEVGALYEQYF. Here the CDR3 DNA reads TGTGCCAGCGGCTTAGAAGTGGGGGCACTATACGAGCAGTACTTC. The entire variable domain, with the rest obtained from reference TRBV13 and TRBJ2-7, is as follows: AAGVIQSPRHLIKEKRETATLKCYPIPRHDTVYWYQQGPGQDPQFLISFYEKMQSDKGSIPDRFSAQQFSDYHSELNMSSLELGDSALYFCASGLEVGALYEQYFGPGTRLTVT.

This clonotype was detected a few times. The CDR3 DNA sequence: TGCAGTGCTGCCGAGGACTATGGCTACACCTTC. It is translated as CSAAEDYGYTF. The V gene is TRBV20-1, the J gene TRBJ1-2, with D hard to call. This CDR3 has 11 residues. Germline V gene sequence: CDR1 DFQATT, CDR2 SNEGSKA (reference sequence). V was pared by 5 bases and J by 3 bases, with 7 bases between.

The sample holds a few counts of this clonotype. The genes are TRBV6-5 and TRBJ1-5, with no clear D. There are 13 residues in the CDR3. Germline loops: CDR1 MNHEY, CDR2 SVGAGI. V was trimmed by 0 bases and J by 5 bases, leaving 5 bases between them. The CDR3 loop is CASSYSVYQPQHF. CDR3 bases: TGTGCCAGCAGTTACTCGGTATATCAGCCCCAGCATTTT.

The chain recombines TRBV2 with TRBJ1-2, with a weak D call TRBD1 (5 bases). V was trimmed by 3 bases and J by 3 bases, leaving 8 bases between them. The CDR3 totals 13 residues. Germline CDR1 SNHLY, CDR2 FYNNEI. CDR3 sequence: CASSDGRDYGYTF. Written as DNA, the CDR3 is TGTGCCAGCAGTGATGGCAGGGACTATGGCTACACCTTC.

This clonotype showed up just a few times. The J gene is TRBJ2-7, the V gene TRBV19; 8 bases align to TRBD1. This CDR3 is built from 16 residues. With 5 bases clipped from V and 2 bases from J, the junction kept 11 bases outside the gene matches. Germline loops: CDR1 LNHDA, CDR2 SQIVND (reference sequence). CDR3 bases: TGTGCCAGTAGTGGAATGACAGACAGGGGCACCTACGAGCAGTACTTC. It is translated as CASSGMTDRGTYEQYF.

This clonotype appeared a few times. The rearrangement uses TRBV7-9 and TRBJ2-7; D unclear. The V end lost 6 bases, the J end lost 2 bases, and 17 bases lay between the germline ends. Per germline, CDR1 SEHNR and CDR2 FQNEAQ (reference sequence). This CDR3 region has 15 residues. CDR3 in DNA: TGTGCCAGCAGACCGGACGGATCCTACACCTACGAGCAGTACTTC. It yields the protein CASRPDGSYTYEQYF. The whole variable domain, filled in from reference TRBV7-9 and TRBJ2-7, reads DTGVSQNPRHKITKRGQNVTFRCDPISEHNRLYWYRQTLGQGPEFLTYFQNEAQLEKSRLLSDRFSAERPKGSFSTLEIQRTEQGDSAMYLCASRPDGSYTYEQYFGPGTRLTVT.